The 4 T cell receptor beta chains reported below all come from one sample, sequenced in a study of cytomegalovirus exposure and HLA in healthy donors. Researchers ran the PCR with 60 Vbeta and 13 Jbeta primers. Repertoires were generated with immunoSEQ multiplex PCR, while TCRdb's copy carries only in-frame clones and drops some. The sample carries 65,000 to 85,000 clones, approximately 70% recorded once. Sequenced material: PBMCs. These TCRs come from a man between 60 and 75 years old in good health and CMV-seropositive.

V is TRBV9 and J is TRBJ2-1; D is uncertain. The CDR3 extends over 13 amino acids. The V end was cut by 0 bases, the J end by 5 bases, with 6 bases between. CDR1 is SGDLS and CDR2 is YYNGEE in the germline V gene. This CDR3 is CASSVDPNNEQFF. CDR3 coding DNA: TGTGCCAGCAGCGTAGATCCAAACAATGAGCAGTTCTTC.

This clone was recorded a few times. V is TRBV11-2 and J is TRBJ2-2; TRBD1 might be the D (6 bases). CDR1 SGHAT and CDR2 FQNNGV come from the germline V gene. The CDR3 contains 13 residues. Trimming cost V 4 bases and J 6 bases, with 9 bases left between them. CDR3 loop: CASSYTGSGELFF. CDR3 nucleotides: TGTGCCAGCAGCTACACAGGGTCCGGGGAGCTGTTTTTT.

The sample holds a few counts of this clone. This chain connects TRBV7-9 to TRBJ2-3; D is undetermined. V was clipped by 1 base and J by 0 bases, with 5 bases between them. Per germline, CDR1 SEHNR and CDR2 FQNEAQ (reference sequence). The length of the CDR3 is 14 residues. The DNA of the CDR3 is TGTGCCAGCAGCTTAGGTAGCAGCACAGATACGCAGTATTTT. It codes for CASSLGSSTDTQYF.

The chain joins TRBV18 to TRBJ2-1; 12 bases match TRBD2. The CDR3 spans 15 residues. Germline assignment: CDR1 KGHSH and CDR2 LQKENI. V gave up 5 bases and J gave up 7 bases; unmatched junction bases: 6. CDR3 loop: CASSGLAGQQNEQFF. The DNA for the CDR3 is TGTGCCAGCTCAGGACTAGCGGGGCAACAAAATGAGCAGTTCTTC.